This T cell receptor (beta chain) comes out of a study of T cell changes during pregnancy in multiple sclerosis. Libraries were prepared by immunoSEQ multiplex PCR; TCRdb keeps only in-frame clonotypes and omits some of them. Seen here are about 80,000 clones, roughly 92% observed once, and the top ten hold roughly 0.21%. Germline CDR1 and CDR2: MNHEY and SVGAGI. V shed 6 bases and J 0 bases; nucleotides not matched to a gene: 5. The CDR3 is 15 amino acids. The chain recombines TRBV6-5 with TRBJ1-3; 7 bases map to TRBD1. The specimen was CD4+ T cells from peripheral blood mononuclear cells, collected before pregnancy. The source is a female donor with multiple sclerosis, enrolled in a pregnancy study. Here the CDR3 DNA reads TGTGCCAGCAGGTCAGGGGGTGTCTCTGGAAACACCATATATTTT. Translating gives CASRSGGVSGNTIYF.